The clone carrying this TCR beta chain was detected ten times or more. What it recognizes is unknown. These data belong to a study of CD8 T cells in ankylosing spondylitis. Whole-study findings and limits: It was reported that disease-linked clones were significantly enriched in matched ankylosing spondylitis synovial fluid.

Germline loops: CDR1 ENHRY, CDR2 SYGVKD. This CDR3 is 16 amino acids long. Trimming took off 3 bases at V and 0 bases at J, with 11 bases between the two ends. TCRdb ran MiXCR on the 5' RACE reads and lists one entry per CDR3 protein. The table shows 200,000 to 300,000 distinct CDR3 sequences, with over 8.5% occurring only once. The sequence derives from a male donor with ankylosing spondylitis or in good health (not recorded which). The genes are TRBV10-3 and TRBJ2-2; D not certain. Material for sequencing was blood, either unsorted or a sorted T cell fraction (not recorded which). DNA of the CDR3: TGTGCCATCAGTGAAGGCACAGAAGCGAACACCGGGGAGCTGTTTTTT. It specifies CAISEGTEANTGELFF.